The rows below give T cell receptor beta chains drawn from one sample of a study of control samples from healthy donors and cancer patients. Method: immunoSEQ multiplex PCR; TCRdb's copy keeps in-frame clones and lacks some. The table records 120,000 to 150,000 clones, 91% of them present only once. Sequencing was done on a sample of blood. Receptors originate from a young man in good health. Both conserved end residues are part of each CDR3. A D gene is named only where the DNA matches it firmly. Size is omitted from some rows. Given values are once, few, many or a class for expanded clones.

D: .; size: .; V: TRBV5-4; J: TRBJ1-1; CDR3: CASSLSANTEAFF; DNA: TGTGCCAGCAGCTTATCGGCGAACACTGAAGCTTTCTTT
D: TRBD2; size: .; V: TRBV5-4; J: TRBJ2-2; CDR3: CASSPSLAGGTRVAGELFF; DNA: TGTGCCAGCAGCCCGTCGCTAGCGGGGGGAACCCGAGTGGCCGGGGAGCTGTTTTTT
D: TRBD1; size: .; V: TRBV7-2; J: TRBJ2-7; CDR3: CASSLGTGTYEQYF; DNA: TGTGCCAGCAGCTTAGGGACAGGTACCTACGAGCAGTACTTC
D: .; size: .; V: TRBV27; J: TRBJ1-1; CDR3: CASSFKSRAEAFF; DNA: TGTGCCAGCAGTTTCAAAAGTAGGGCTGAAGCTTTCTTT
D: TRBD1; size: once; V: TRBV30; J: TRBJ1-5; CDR3: CAWSAGTGVQPQHF; DNA: TGTGCCTGGAGTGCGGGGACAGGGGTACAGCCCCAGCATTTT
D: TRBD1; size: .; V: TRBV28; J: TRBJ2-2; CDR3: CASIGRRQGSHGELFF; DNA: TGTGCCAGCATCGGCCGCCGACAGGGGTCTCACGGGGAGCTGTTTTTT
D: .; size: .; V: TRBV6-5; J: TRBJ2-7; CDR3: CASSSGDRHEQYF; DNA: TGTGCCAGCAGTTCAGGGGACCGGCACGAGCAGTACTTC
D: TRBD1; size: .; V: TRBV9; J: TRBJ1-4; CDR3: CASSPPLRTGGYEKLFF; DNA: TGTGCCAGCAGCCCACCCCTGAGGACAGGGGGTTATGAAAAACTGTTTTTT
D: TRBD2; size: .; V: TRBV28; J: TRBJ2-3; CDR3: CASSLGRGGFGTDTQYF; DNA: TGTGCCAGCAGTTTGGGGCGGGGGGGCTTTGGCACAGATACGCAGTATTTT
D: .; size: .; V: TRBV9; J: TRBJ1-2; CDR3: CASSVAGTHNYGYTF; DNA: TGTGCCAGCAGCGTAGCCGGGACACACAACTATGGCTACACCTTC
D: .; size: once; V: TRBV7-9; J: TRBJ1-1; CDR3: CASSQWRPMTLNTEAFF; DNA: TGTGCCAGCAGCCAGTGGAGACCGATGACCCTGAACACTGAAGCTTTCTTT
D: .; size: .; V: TRBV15; J: TRBJ1-2; CDR3: CATSSPGGFDGYTF; DNA: TGTGCCACCAGCAGTCCTGGGGGCTTCGATGGCTACACCTTC
D: .; size: .; V: TRBV7-5; J: TRBJ2-5; CDR3: CVRSSGTGGQKIQETQYF; DNA: TGTGTCAGAAGCTCTGGGACAGGGGGCCAAAAAATCCAAGAGACCCAGTACTTC
D: .; size: .; V: TRBV20-1; J: TRBJ1-5; CDR3: CSASPTGTTNQPQHF; DNA: TGCAGTGCTAGTCCTACCGGGACCACAAATCAGCCCCAGCATTTT
D: .; size: once; V: TRBV5-1; J: TRBJ1-3; CDR3: CASSFSGNTIYF; DNA: TGCGCCAGCAGCTTCTCTGGAAACACCATATATTTT
D: .; size: .; V: TRBV6-1; J: TRBJ2-5; CDR3: CASSEPWGFQETQYF; DNA: TGTGCCAGCAGTGAACCCTGGGGGTTCCAAGAGACCCAGTACTTC
D: TRBD2; size: .; V: TRBV7-2; J: TRBJ2-2; CDR3: CASSPGLAGEVGELFF; DNA: TGTGCCAGCAGCCCCGGACTAGCGGGGGAGGTCGGGGAGCTGTTTTTT
D: .; size: .; V: TRBV10-1; J: TRBJ2-4; CDR3: CASSESSLVWAKNIQYF; DNA: TGCGCCAGCAGTGAGTCGAGTTTGGTGTGGGCCAAAAACATTCAGTACTTC
D: .; size: .; V: TRBV29-1; J: TRBJ2-7; CDR3: CSAILESSYEQYF; DNA: TGCAGCGCGATCCTTGAGAGCTCCTACGAGCAGTACTTC
D: .; size: .; V: TRBV2; J: TRBJ1-3; CDR3: CASSEDSYSGNTIYF; DNA: TGTGCCAGCAGTGAGGACAGTTACTCTGGAAACACCATATATTTT
D: .; size: .; V: TRBV5-4; J: TRBJ2-7; CDR3: CASSLAPGDEQYF; DNA: TGTGCCAGCAGCTTGGCTCCCGGCGACGAGCAGTACTTC
D: .; size: once; V: TRBV28; J: TRBJ2-7; CDR3: CASSPILAYEQYF; DNA: TGTGCCAGCAGTCCCATTTTGGCCTACGAGCAGTACTTC